Presented here are 3 T cell receptor beta chains from one specimen sequenced in a study of CD8+CD57+ T cells in acquired aplastic anemia. For sequencing, patients were chosen who had shown expansion of CD8+CD57+ cells by flow cytometry. The study profiled TCR beta VDJ and CDR3 using genomic DNA as template. TCRdb fed the reads into MiXCR, producing one record per CDR3 protein. Among more than 250,000 distinct CDR3 sequences listed, around 82% were seen once. The sample taken for sequencing was sorted CD4+, CD8+, or CD8+CD57+ T cells (not recorded which) from PBMCs. These receptors all stem from a human donor with aplastic anemia.

This clonotype showed up just a few times. The V gene is TRBV10-3, the J gene TRBJ2-7; 7 nucleotides align to TRBD2. The germline V gene encodes CDR1 ENHRY and CDR2 SYGVKD. CDR3 length equals 13 residues. The V segment lost 3 bases and the J segment 5 bases; nucleotides outside the gene matches: 4. CDR3 amino acids: CAISDNRGDEQYV. For the CDR3, the DNA is TGTGCCATCAGTGATAATCGGGGGGACGAGCAGTACGTC.

This clonotype was detected ten times or more. The chain links TRBV5-8 to TRBJ2-5; perhaps TRBD2 as D (5 bases). This CDR3 is 17 amino acids long. CDR1 and CDR2 from the germline V gene are SGHTS and YDEGEE. V dropped 4 bases and J dropped 3 bases, with 22 bases sitting between them. DNA of the CDR3: TGTGCCAGCAGCCCCGACGACTATGGGCTTCCGAAAGAGACCCAGTACTTC. It translates to CASSPDDYGLPKETQYF.

V is TRBV7-2 and J is TRBJ2-5; maybe TRBD1 (5 bases). Trimming took off 5 bases at V and 14 bases at J, with 24 bases between the two ends. CDR3 length: 14 residues. Germline-derived CDR1 and CDR2 are SGHTA and FQGNSA. The CDR3 here is CASSRGSSQDNHYF. The CDR3 bases are TGTGCCAGCAGCAGGGGATCCAGCCAAGACAACCACTACTTC.